Reported below is one TCR beta chain. In the original processing: Researchers report that nucleated cell counts were estimated from reference gene primer amplification. The protocol was immunoSEQ multiplex PCR, while the TCRdb copy is restricted to in-frame clones and leaves out a portion. V and J calls and clone size are as listed in that table; D and trimming were resolved from the DNA. Of about 68,000 clones listed, roughly 80% are singletons. The data originate from a study of blood T cell repertoires in COVID-19. Across the whole study: From the United States, Italy and Spain came samples of acute and convalescent COVID-19. In each case, the material was cDNA or gDNA derived from T cells, B-cell-depleted T cells, or PBMCs.

Sequencing input: peripheral blood. This sequence originates from a human donor in a cohort sampled during active COVID-19.

The CDR3 loop is CASSQGIKGDKRNTIYF. The CDR3 bases are TGCGCCAGCAGCCAAGGGATAAAGGGGGACAAGAGAAACACCATATATTTT. The genes are TRBV4-1 and TRBJ1-3, with D tentatively TRBD1 (6 bases). Per the germline V gene, CDR1 is MGHRA and CDR2 is YSYEKL. The CDR3 covers 17 residues. Trimming stripped 1 base from V and 5 bases from J, with 18 bases between.